This T cell receptor (beta chain) was recovered during a study of T cell responses to AZD1222 COVID-19 vaccine. TCRdb's copy holds only in-frame clones and misses some; the assay was immunoSEQ multiplex PCR. This sample has about 130,000 clones; roughly 89% occur once, and the top ten carry under 2.5%. V was pared by 1 base and J by 7 bases, with 4 bases between. The CDR3 is 12 amino acids. CDR1 and CDR2 from the germline V gene are MNHNS and SASEGT. The TCR was taken from an adult in good health. Sequenced here: peripheral blood, sampled on day 0 of AZD1222 vaccination. The rearrangement links TRBV6-1 to TRBJ2-2; D uncertain. This chain's CDR3 is CASSEGYGELFF. The CDR3 region has the DNA TGTGCCAGCAGTGAAGGTTACGGGGAGCTGTTTTTT.